The sample holds a few counts of the clone carrying this T cell receptor beta chain. MiXCR was run by TCRdb on the 5' RACE reads, yielding one entry per CDR3 protein. Of some 6,300 distinct CDR3 sequences in the sample, around half were seen once. CD25-based Treg depletion was applied to purified naive CD4+ T cells. Trimming left V 4 bases short and J 5 bases short, with 16 bases between. The germline V gene encodes CDR1 SGHRS and CDR2 YFSETQ. The CDR3 has 14 amino acids. J is TRBJ2-7 and V is TRBV5-1; either TRBD1 or TRBD2 may supply D (6 bases each). The material sequenced was naive CD4+ T cells sorted from a lymph node. Regarding subset: naive CD4+ T cells, CD4+CD45RA+CD25-. This receptor was identified in a female donor with breast cancer. Written as DNA, the CDR3 is TGCGCCAGCAGCCCGCTTGGGGGGCAAGACGAGCAGTACTTC. This translates into CASSPLGGQDEQYF.